This entry features one TCR beta chain sequence. The assay was run at deep level. Repertoires were generated with immunoSEQ multiplex PCR, while TCRdb's copy carries only in-frame clones and drops some. The data hold about 490,000 clones, with around 80% observed a single time. Adult donors, all healthy and HIV-negative, had no recent acute infections or vaccinations. Researchers drew on roughly 100 million PBMCs for genomic DNA from unsorted samples. CDR3 size: 16 residues. Looked up from germline, CDR1 is SGHKS and CDR2 is YYEKEE (reference sequence). V trimming: 3 bases; J trimming: 4 bases; junction bases outside the gene matches: 12. The data originate from a study of shared clonotypes between healthy human individuals.

This chain uses TRBV5-5 with TRBJ2-7; 8 bases are shared with TRBD2. The receptor was derived from a woman aged 40 to 50 in good health. Some clones in this sample may be carry-over from other donors' samples. Specimen: PBMCs. The CDR3 DNA follows: TGTGCCAGCAGCTGGGGGGCAGCGGGAGTAATATACGAGCAGTACTTC. This encodes CASSWGAAGVIYEQYF. The full variable domain, with the rest looked up from reference TRBV5-5 and TRBJ2-7, is DAGVTQSPTHLIKTRGQQVTLRCSPISGHKSVSWYQQVLGQGPQFIFQYYEKEERGRGNFPDRFSARQFPNYSSELNVNALLLGDSALYLCASSWGAAGVIYEQYFGPGTRLTVT.